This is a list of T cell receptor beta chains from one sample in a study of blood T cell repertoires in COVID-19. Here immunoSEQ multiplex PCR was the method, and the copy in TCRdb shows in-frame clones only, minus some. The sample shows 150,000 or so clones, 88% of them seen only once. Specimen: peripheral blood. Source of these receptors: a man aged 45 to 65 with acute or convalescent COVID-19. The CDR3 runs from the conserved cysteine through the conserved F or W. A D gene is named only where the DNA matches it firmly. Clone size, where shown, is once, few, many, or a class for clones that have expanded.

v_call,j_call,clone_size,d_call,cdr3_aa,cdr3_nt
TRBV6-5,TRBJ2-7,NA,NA,CASSYRADYYEQYF,TGTGCCAGCAGTTACCGAGCGGACTACTACGAGCAGTACTTC
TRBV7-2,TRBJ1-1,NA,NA,CASSLYRQSEAFF,TGTGCCAGCAGCTTATACCGACAGAGTGAAGCTTTCTTT
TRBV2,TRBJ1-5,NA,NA,CASRQGSQPQHF,TGTGCCAGCAGGCAGGGCAGTCAGCCCCAGCATTTT
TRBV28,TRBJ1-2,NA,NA,CASNELVNHTF,TGTGCCAGCAATGAGTTAGTAAACCACACCTTC
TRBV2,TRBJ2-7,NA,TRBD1,CASSELDRGYEQYF,TGTGCCAGCAGTGAATTAGACAGGGGCTACGAGCAGTACTTC
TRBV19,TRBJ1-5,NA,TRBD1,CASSPTTGGNQPQHF,TGTGCCAGTAGCCCGACTACAGGGGGTAATCAGCCCCAGCATTTT
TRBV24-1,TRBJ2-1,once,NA,CATGRGNEQFF,TGTGCCACCGGTAGGGGCAATGAGCAGTTCTTC
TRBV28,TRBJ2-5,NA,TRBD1,CASSSADGQGETQYF,TGTGCCAGCAGCTCCGCCGATGGACAGGGGGAGACCCAGTACTTC
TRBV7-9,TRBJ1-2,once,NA,CASTFRGAANYGYTF,TGTGCCAGCACCTTTCGGGGGGCGGCTAACTATGGCTACACCTTC
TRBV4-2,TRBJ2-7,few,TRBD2,CASSQESASGGDEQYF,TGTGCCAGCAGCCAAGAGTCGGCTAGCGGGGGAGACGAGCAGTACTTC
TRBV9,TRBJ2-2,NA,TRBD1,CASSVLGDRDTGELFF,TGTGCCAGCAGCGTATTAGGGGACAGGGACACCGGGGAGCTGTTTTTT
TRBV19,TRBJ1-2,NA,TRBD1,CASTPRGTGVGHGYTF,TGTGCCAGTACCCCGCGTGGGACAGGTGTGGGGCATGGCTACACCTTC
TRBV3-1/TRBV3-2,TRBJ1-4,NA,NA,CASSQGYRATNEKLFF,TGTGCCAGCAGCCAAGGATACAGGGCAACTAATGAAAAACTGTTTTTT
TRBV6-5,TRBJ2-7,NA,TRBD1,CATGTGISYEQYF,TGTGCCACCGGGACAGGCATTTCCTACGAGCAGTACTTC
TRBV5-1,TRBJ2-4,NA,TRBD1,CASSLITGGNQNIQYF,TGCGCCAGCAGCTTGATTACAGGGGGTAACCAAAACATTCAGTACTTC
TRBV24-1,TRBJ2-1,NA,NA,CATSDRLGLDNEQFF,TGTGCCACCAGTGACCGACTAGGGTTAGACAATGAGCAGTTCTTC
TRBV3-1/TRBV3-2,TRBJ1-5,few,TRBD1,CASSQGTGNQPQHF,TGTGCCAGCAGCCAAGGGACAGGGAATCAGCCCCAGCATTTT
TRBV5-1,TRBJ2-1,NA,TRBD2,CASRTGGGYNEQFF,TGCGCCAGCCGGACGGGAGGCGGGTACAATGAGCAGTTCTTC
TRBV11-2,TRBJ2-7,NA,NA,CASSFSLYEQYF,TGTGCCAGCAGCTTTTCACTGTACGAGCAGTACTTC
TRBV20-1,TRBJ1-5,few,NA,CSASKTGDQPQHF,TGCAGTGCTAGTAAGACGGGGGATCAGCCCCAGCATTTT
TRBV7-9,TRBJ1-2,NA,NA,CASSLVLDSYGYTF,TGTGCCAGCAGCTTAGTACTGGACAGCTATGGCTACACCTTC
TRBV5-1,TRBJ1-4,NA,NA,CASSKWWQKPQTNEKLFF,TGCGCCAGCAGCAAGTGGTGGCAGAAACCTCAAACTAATGAAAAACTGTTTTTT
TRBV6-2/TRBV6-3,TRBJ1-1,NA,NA,CASSRGGPDTEAFF,TGTGCCAGCAGTAGGGGGGGTCCGGACACTGAAGCTTTCTTT
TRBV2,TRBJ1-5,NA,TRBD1,CASRGTGTAQHF,TGTGCCAGCAGGGGCACAGGGACAGCCCAGCATTTT
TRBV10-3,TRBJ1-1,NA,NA,CAISESPGSDTEAFF,TGTGCCATCAGTGAATCTCCAGGGTCGGACACTGAAGCTTTCTTT
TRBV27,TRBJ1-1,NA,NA,CASSFRGTEAFF,TGTGCCAGCAGTTTCCGGGGTACTGAAGCTTTCTTT
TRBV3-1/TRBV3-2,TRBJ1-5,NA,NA,CASSHGSLNQPQHF,TGTGCCAGCAGCCACGGGAGCCTAAATCAGCCCCAGCATTTT
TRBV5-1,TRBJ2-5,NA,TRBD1,CASSYGTGEETQYF,TGCGCCAGCAGCTACGGGACAGGCGAGGAGACCCAGTACTTC
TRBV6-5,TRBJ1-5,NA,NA,CASTRDRNQPQHF,TGTGCCAGTACACGGGATCGCAATCAGCCCCAGCATTTT
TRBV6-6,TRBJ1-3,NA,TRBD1,CASSYSDRVGGNTIYF,TGTGCCAGCAGTTACTCGGACAGGGTGGGGGGAAACACCATATATTTT
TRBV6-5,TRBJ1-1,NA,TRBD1,CASRKTGGTEAFF,TGTGCCAGCCGTAAGACAGGGGGCACTGAAGCTTTCTTT
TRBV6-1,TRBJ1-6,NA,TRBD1,CASSESWTGNSPLHF,TGTGCCAGCAGTGAATCTTGGACAGGCAATTCACCCCTCCACTTT